This T cell receptor (beta chain) was identified in a study of T cells in Graves' hyperthyroidism and ophthalmopathy. The investigators amplified TCR beta CDR3 regions from RNA transcripts. Initially, a first-round RT-PCR of the TCR CDR3 employed the HTBI primer set. TCRdb ran MiXCR on the multiplex PCR reads and lists one entry per CDR3 protein. The profile shows approximately 400,000 distinct CDR3 sequences, approximately 17% of them singletons. Patients with ophthalmopathy all had a Clinical Activity Score of at least 3, a NOSPECS grade of at least 4 and duration under 3 months. Uncontrolled infection, other autoimmune disease, pregnancy or lactation led to exclusion. PBMCs were obtained from 10 ml fresh peripheral blood. Germline CDR1 is MDHEN and CDR2 is SYDVKM. Trimming removed 3 bases at V and 3 bases at J, with 21 bases between. The CDR3 length is 18 residues.

This TCR was recovered from a man between 18 and 29 years old with Graves' ophthalmopathy. The specimen sequenced was blood. The chain has TRBV28 and TRBJ2-1; a weak D match, TRBD2 (7 bases). CDR3 sequence reads: CASSFLVVRGAHYNEQFF. The CDR3 DNA sequence: TGTGCCAGCAGTTTTCTAGTGGTACGGGGGGCCCACTACAATGAGCAGTTCTTC.